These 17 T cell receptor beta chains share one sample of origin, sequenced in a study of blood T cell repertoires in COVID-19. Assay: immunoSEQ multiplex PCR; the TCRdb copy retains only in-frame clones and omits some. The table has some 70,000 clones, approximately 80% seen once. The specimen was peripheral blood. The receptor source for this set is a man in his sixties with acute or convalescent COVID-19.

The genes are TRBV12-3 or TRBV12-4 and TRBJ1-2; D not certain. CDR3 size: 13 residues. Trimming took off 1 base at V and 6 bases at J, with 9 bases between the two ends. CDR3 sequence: CASSLGQVDGYTF. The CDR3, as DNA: TGTGCCAGCAGTTTAGGGCAGGTTGATGGCTACACCTTC.

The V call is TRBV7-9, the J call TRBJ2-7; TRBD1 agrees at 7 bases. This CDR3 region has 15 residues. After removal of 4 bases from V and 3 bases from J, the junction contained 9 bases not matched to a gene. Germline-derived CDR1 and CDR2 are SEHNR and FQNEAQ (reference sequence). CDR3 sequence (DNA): TGTGCCAGCAGCTCGAAGACCGGGACAGACTACGAGCAGTACTTC. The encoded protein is CASSSKTGTDYEQYF.

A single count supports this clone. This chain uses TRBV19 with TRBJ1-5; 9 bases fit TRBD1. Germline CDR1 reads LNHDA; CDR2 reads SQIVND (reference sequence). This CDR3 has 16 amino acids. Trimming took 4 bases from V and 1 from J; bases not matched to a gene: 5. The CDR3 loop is CASSTLGQGSNQPQHF. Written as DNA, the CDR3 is TGTGCCAGTAGTACCCTCGGACAGGGGAGCAATCAGCCCCAGCATTTT.

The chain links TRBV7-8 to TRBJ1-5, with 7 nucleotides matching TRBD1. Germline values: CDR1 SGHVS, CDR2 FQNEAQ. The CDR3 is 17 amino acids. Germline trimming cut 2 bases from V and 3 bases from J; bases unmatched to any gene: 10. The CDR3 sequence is CASSLRTGDGSNQPQHF. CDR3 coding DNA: TGTGCCAGCAGCTTAAGGACAGGAGACGGATCCAATCAGCCCCAGCATTTT.

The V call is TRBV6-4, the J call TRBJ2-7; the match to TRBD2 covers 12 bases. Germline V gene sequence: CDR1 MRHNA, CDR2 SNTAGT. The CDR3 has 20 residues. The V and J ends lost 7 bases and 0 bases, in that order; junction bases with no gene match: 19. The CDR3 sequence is CASTYEAGTSGHRNSYEQYF. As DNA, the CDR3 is TGTGCCAGCACTTACGAGGCCGGGACTAGCGGGCATAGAAACTCCTACGAGCAGTACTTC.

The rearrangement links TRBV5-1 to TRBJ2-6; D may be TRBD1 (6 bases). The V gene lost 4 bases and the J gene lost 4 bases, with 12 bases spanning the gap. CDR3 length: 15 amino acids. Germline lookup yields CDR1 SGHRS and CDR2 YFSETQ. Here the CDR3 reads CASSTGHVGANVLTF. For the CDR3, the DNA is TGCGCCAGCAGCACGGGACATGTCGGGGCCAACGTCCTGACTTTC. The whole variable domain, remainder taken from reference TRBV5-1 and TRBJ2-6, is KAGVTQTPRYLIKTRGQQVTLSCSPISGHRSVSWYQQTPGQGLQFLFEYFSETQRNKGNFPGRFSGRQFSNSRSEMNVSTLELGDSALYLCASSTGHVGANVLTFGAGSRLTVL.

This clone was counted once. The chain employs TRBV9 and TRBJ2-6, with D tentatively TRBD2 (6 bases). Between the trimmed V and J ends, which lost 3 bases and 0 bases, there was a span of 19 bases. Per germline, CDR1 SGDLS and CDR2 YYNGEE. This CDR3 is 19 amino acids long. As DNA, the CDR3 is TGTGCCAGCAGCGCCGGAGGGACTGCTACCAGCTCTGGGGCCAACGTCCTGACTTTC. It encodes CASSAGGTATSSGANVLTF.

As DNA, the CDR3 is TGTGCCAGCAGCACCCCGCGGGACGGAAAAAACATTCAGTACTTC. Its protein product is CASSTPRDGKNIQYF. This chain uses TRBV5-4 with TRBJ2-4, with D maybe TRBD2 (6 bases). Germline V gene data show CDR1 as SGHNT and CDR2 as YYREEE (reference sequence). V lost 4 bases and J 4 bases, leaving 15 bases between the germline ends. The CDR3 consists of 15 residues.

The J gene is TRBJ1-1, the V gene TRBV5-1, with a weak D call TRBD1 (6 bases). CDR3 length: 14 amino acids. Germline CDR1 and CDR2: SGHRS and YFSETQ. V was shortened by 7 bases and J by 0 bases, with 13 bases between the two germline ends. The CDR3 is CASSSGTLNTEAFF. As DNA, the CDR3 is TGCGCCAGCTCTTCCGGGACATTGAACACTGAAGCTTTCTTT.

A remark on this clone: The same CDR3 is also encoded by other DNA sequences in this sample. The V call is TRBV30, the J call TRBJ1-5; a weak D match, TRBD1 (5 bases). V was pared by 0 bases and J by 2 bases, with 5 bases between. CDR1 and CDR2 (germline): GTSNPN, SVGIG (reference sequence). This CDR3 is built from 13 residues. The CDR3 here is CAWSVQGNQPQHF. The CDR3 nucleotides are TGTGCCTGGAGTGTACAGGGCAATCAGCCCCAGCATTTT.

The CDR3 loop reads CASSSNVIQGADGYTF. CDR3 sequence (DNA): TGTGCCAGCAGCTCAAACGTTATACAGGGGGCGGATGGCTACACCTTC. The chain recombines TRBV7-9 with TRBJ1-2, with 9 bases fitting TRBD1. Losses at the gene ends were 4 bases for V and 6 bases for J; bases not matched to a gene: 12. The germline CDR1 and CDR2 sequences are SEHNR and FQNEAQ (reference sequence). This CDR3 comprises 16 residues. Full variable domain (missing parts from reference TRBV7-9 and TRBJ1-2): DTGVSQNPRHKITKRGQNVTFRCDPISEHNRLYWYRQTLGQGPEFLTYFQNEAQLEKSRLLSDRFSAERPKGSFSTLEIQRTEQGDSAMYLCASSSNVIQGADGYTFGSGTRLTVV.

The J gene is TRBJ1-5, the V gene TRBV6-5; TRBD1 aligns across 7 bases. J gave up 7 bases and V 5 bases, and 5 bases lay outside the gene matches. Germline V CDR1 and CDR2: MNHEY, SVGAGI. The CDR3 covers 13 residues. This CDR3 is CASSLRQGQPQHF. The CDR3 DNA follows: TGTGCCAGCAGTCTGAGACAGGGACAGCCCCAGCATTTT.

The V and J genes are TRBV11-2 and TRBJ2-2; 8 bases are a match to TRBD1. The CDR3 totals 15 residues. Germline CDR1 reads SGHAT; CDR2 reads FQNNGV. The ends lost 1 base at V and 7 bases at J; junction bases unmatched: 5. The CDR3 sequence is CASSLAGGENGELFF. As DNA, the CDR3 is TGTGCCAGCAGCTTAGCAGGGGGCGAGAACGGGGAGCTGTTTTTT. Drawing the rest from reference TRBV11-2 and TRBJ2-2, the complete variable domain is EAGVAQSPRYKIIEKRQSVAFWCNPISGHATLYWYQQILGQGPKLLIQFQNNGVVDDSQLPKDRFSAERLKGVDSTLKIQPAKLEDSAVYLCASSLAGGENGELFFGEGSRLTVL.

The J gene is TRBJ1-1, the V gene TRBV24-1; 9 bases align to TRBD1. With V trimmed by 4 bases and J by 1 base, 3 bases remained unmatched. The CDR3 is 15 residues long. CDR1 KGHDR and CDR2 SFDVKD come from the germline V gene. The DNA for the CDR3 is TGTGCCACCAGTGAGAAGGGACAGGGGAACACTGAAGCTTTCTTT. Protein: CATSEKGQGNTEAFF.

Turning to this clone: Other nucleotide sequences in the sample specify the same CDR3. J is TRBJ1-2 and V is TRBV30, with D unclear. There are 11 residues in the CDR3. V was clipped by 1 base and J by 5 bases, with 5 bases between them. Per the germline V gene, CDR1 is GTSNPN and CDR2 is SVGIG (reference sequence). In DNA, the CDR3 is TGTGCCTGGAGTGGGGCTTATGGCTACACCTTC. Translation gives CAWSGAYGYTF.

The CDR3 nucleotides are TGTGCCAGCAGCCGGGACGGACAGGACACAGATACGCAGTATTTT. This codes for CASSRDGQDTDTQYF. The rearrangement joins TRBV4-2 to TRBJ2-3; TRBD1 matches at 7 bases. The CDR3 sequence is 15 residues long. The V segment lost 4 bases and the J segment 2 bases; nucleotides outside the gene matches: 6. The V gene's germline CDR1 is LGHNA and CDR2 YNFKEQ.

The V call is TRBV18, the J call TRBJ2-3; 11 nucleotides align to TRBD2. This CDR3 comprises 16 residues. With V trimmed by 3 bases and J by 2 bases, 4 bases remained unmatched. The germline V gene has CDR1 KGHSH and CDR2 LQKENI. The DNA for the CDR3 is TGTGCCAGCTCACCGCGACTAGCGGGGCACACAGATACGCAGTATTTT. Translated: CASSPRLAGHTDTQYF.